A selection of T cell receptor beta chains follows, all from one sample in a study of blood T cell repertoires in COVID-19. The protocol was immunoSEQ multiplex PCR, while the TCRdb copy is restricted to in-frame clones and leaves out a portion. The sample consists of about 74,000 clones, over 70% of them appearing once. Sequenced: peripheral blood. These receptors were collected from a man aged 65-85 years with acute or convalescent COVID-19. The CDR3 runs from the conserved cysteine through the conserved F or W. The order of the fields is clone size, J gene, V gene, D gene, CDR3 protein, CDR3 DNA. A D gene is named only where the DNA matches it firmly. Clone size is given for some rows only: seen once, a few or many times, or a class if the clone is expanded.

few TRBJ1-2 TRBV29-1 NA CSVQGDYGYTF TGCAGCGTACAGGGAGACTATGGCTACACCTTC
NA TRBJ2-5 TRBV4-3 NA CASSQKEITSYQETQYF TGCGCCAGCAGCCAGAAGGAGATAACCTCGTACCAAGAGACCCAGTACTTC
NA TRBJ2-4 TRBV11-1 TRBD1 CASSPGTVKNIQYF TGTGCCAGCAGCCCCGGGACAGTCAAAAACATTCAGTACTTC
NA TRBJ2-5 TRBV27 NA CASMRSRLQETQYF TGTGCCAGCATGCGCTCTCGCCTCCAAGAGACCCAGTACTTC
NA TRBJ2-3 TRBV29-1 NA CSVEGIRGTDTQYF TGCAGCGTTGAAGGAATCAGGGGCACAGATACGCAGTATTTT
NA TRBJ1-5 TRBV6-6 TRBD1 CASSYPGQASNQPQHF TGTGCCAGCAGTTACCCCGGACAGGCGAGCAATCAGCCCCAGCATTTT
NA TRBJ2-1 TRBV19 NA CATSTGTEKSEQFF TGTGCCACCTCGACCGGGACTGAGAAGAGTGAGCAGTTCTTC
NA TRBJ2-7 TRBV5-4 TRBD1 CASSYRTGGTYEQYF TGTGCCAGCAGTTACCGGACAGGGGGTACCTACGAGCAGTACTTC
NA TRBJ2-2 TRBV19 NA CASTLLAYTGELFF TGTGCCAGTACCTTGCTAGCCTACACCGGGGAGCTGTTTTTT
once TRBJ2-7 TRBV4-2 TRBD1 CASSQRTGDYEQYF TGTGCCAGCAGCCAACGTACAGGGGACTACGAGCAGTACTTC
NA TRBJ2-1 TRBV10-2 TRBD2 CASSERASGGNEQFF TGCGCCAGCAGTGAGCGGGCTAGCGGGGGCAATGAGCAGTTCTTC
once TRBJ2-2 TRBV2 TRBD1 CASRNGQGYGELFF TGTGCCAGCAGAAACGGACAGGGATACGGGGAGCTGTTTTTT
NA TRBJ2-1 TRBV5-1 NA CASSQRGNNEQFF TGCGCCAGCAGTCAGAGAGGAAACAATGAGCAGTTCTTC
NA TRBJ2-1 TRBV27 TRBD2 CASSHRLAGLPYEQFF TGTGCCAGCAGTCACCGACTAGCGGGATTACCCTATGAGCAGTTCTTC
few TRBJ1-3 TRBV2 NA CASSILLGNTIYF TGTGCCAGCAGTATCTTACTCGGAAACACCATATATTTT
NA TRBJ2-2 TRBV11-3 TRBD2 CASSLGLAGGTGELFF TGTGCCAGCAGCTTAGGTTTAGCGGGAGGAACCGGGGAGCTGTTTTTT
NA TRBJ2-7 TRBV7-8 NA CASSLVVSSYEQYF TGTGCCAGCAGCTTAGTGGTCAGCTCCTACGAGCAGTACTTC
NA TRBJ1-5 TRBV29-1 NA CSVSGVGNQPQHF TGCAGCGTCTCGGGGGTTGGCAATCAGCCCCAGCATTTT
NA TRBJ1-1 TRBV27 NA CASSSATRGASNTEAFF TGTGCCAGCAGTTCCGCGACCCGGGGGGCGAGTAACACTGAAGCTTTCTTT
NA TRBJ1-5 TRBV3-1/TRBV3-2 NA CASSQDLSGNQPQHF TGTGCCAGCAGCCAAGATCTATCAGGGAATCAGCCCCAGCATTTT
NA TRBJ1-6 TRBV7-2 NA CASSQRIEGWNSPLHF TGTGCCAGCAGCCAGCGGATAGAGGGTTGGAATTCACCCCTCCACTTT
once TRBJ1-5 TRBV5-4 NA CASSSDTVQPQHF TGTGCCAGCAGCTCCGACACGGTCCAGCCCCAGCATTTT
medium-sized TRBJ2-2 TRBV11-2 TRBD1 CASSPGTGGVGELFF TGTGCCAGCAGCCCCGGGACAGGGGGGGTCGGGGAGCTGTTTTTT
once TRBJ1-1 TRBV24-1 NA CATRRGWSTEAFF TGTGCCACCCGTCGTGGATGGAGCACTGAAGCTTTCTTT
NA TRBJ1-3 TRBV9 NA CASSVGGQGLDTIYF TGTGCCAGCAGCGTAGGAGGTCAGGGTCTGGACACCATATATTTT
NA TRBJ2-3 TRBV4-2 TRBD2 CASSQDGRVAGVGDTQYF TGTGCCAGCAGCCAAGATGGCAGGGTAGCGGGAGTCGGGGATACGCAGTATTTT
NA TRBJ1-1 TRBV6-6 NA CASSAPGGGNTEAFF TGTGCCAGCAGTGCCCCGGGAGGGGGGAACACTGAAGCTTTCTTT
NA TRBJ2-2 TRBV10-3 TRBD1 CAISERQGPGELFF TGTGCCATCAGTGAGCGACAGGGACCAGGGGAGCTGTTTTTT
NA TRBJ1-2 TRBV6-4 NA CASSASGVVSGYTF TGTGCCAGCAGTGCCTCAGGAGTAGTGAGCGGCTACACCTTC
NA TRBJ1-2 TRBV5-1 TRBD1 CASSLKGTGSGYTF TGCGCCAGCAGCTTGAAGGGGACAGGCTCTGGCTACACCTTC
NA TRBJ2-2 TRBV11-3 TRBD1 CASSRPRTGVNTGELFF TGTGCCAGCAGCCGCCCCCGGACAGGGGTGAACACCGGGGAGCTGTTTTTT
NA TRBJ1-1 TRBV19 NA CASSIEGQLNTEAFF TGTGCCAGTAGTATAGAAGGACAGTTGAACACTGAAGCTTTCTTT
NA TRBJ1-2 TRBV7-2 TRBD1 CASSSPGQGEGYTF TGTGCCAGCAGCTCCCCGGGACAGGGGGAAGGCTACACCTTC
NA TRBJ2-1 TRBV29-1 TRBD2 CSVENGLAGYNEQFF TGCAGCGTTGAAAATGGGCTAGCGGGTTACAATGAGCAGTTCTTC
few TRBJ1-2 TRBV27 TRBD1 CASRGTGGVGAGYTF TGTGCCAGCAGGGGGACAGGGGGCGTAGGTGCTGGCTACACCTTC
NA TRBJ2-1 TRBV5-1 TRBD2 CASSLEGGGRYGEQFF TGCGCCAGCAGCTTGGAAGGTGGCGGGAGATATGGTGAGCAGTTCTTC
once TRBJ1-5 TRBV7-2 NA CASSPAEGSGQPQHF TGTGCCAGCAGCCCGGCGGAGGGATCGGGGCAGCCCCAGCATTTT
NA TRBJ2-2 TRBV6-2/TRBV6-3 TRBD2 CASSSPRLAGQTGELFF TGTGCCAGCAGTTCCCCTCGGCTAGCGGGACAAACCGGGGAGCTGTTTTTT
few TRBJ2-1 TRBV5-4 TRBD2 CASRFGGTSGFNEQFF TGTGCCAGCAGATTTGGGGGGACTAGCGGTTTCAATGAGCAGTTCTTC
NA TRBJ1-2 TRBV28 TRBD1 CASSPPSDRRYTF TGTGCCAGCAGCCCTCCCTCGGACAGGCGTTACACCTTC
once TRBJ1-4 TRBV4-1 NA CASSQDVSPGGEKLFF TGCGCCAGCAGCCAAGATGTGTCTCCCGGAGGTGAAAAACTGTTTTTT
NA TRBJ1-2 TRBV9 TRBD1 CASSPGTGLYVDYGYTF TGTGCCAGCAGCCCGGGGACAGGGTTGTACGTGGACTATGGCTACACCTTC
once TRBJ2-5 TRBV24-1 NA CATSDLSGSDQYF TGTGCCACCAGTGATTTGAGCGGATCTGACCAGTACTTC
NA TRBJ1-2 TRBV28 TRBD1 CASSLAIARTGRGYTF TGTGCCAGCAGTTTGGCCATCGCGAGGACAGGGCGCGGCTACACCTTC
NA TRBJ1-4 TRBV24-1 NA CATSDQGKEEKLFF TGTGCCACCAGTGACCAGGGGAAGGAGGAAAAACTGTTTTTT
NA TRBJ1-2 TRBV3-1/TRBV3-2 NA CASSQLDFGYGYTF TGTGCCAGCAGCCAATTGGACTTTGGCTATGGCTACACCTTC
NA TRBJ2-1 TRBV4-1 TRBD2 CASSLFRGDEQFF TGCGCCAGCAGCCTATTTCGGGGGGATGAGCAGTTCTTC
NA TRBJ2-1 TRBV18 TRBD2 CASSPGLAGGYNEQFF TGTGCCAGCTCGCCAGGACTAGCGGGTGGGTACAATGAGCAGTTCTTC
NA TRBJ2-3 TRBV7-9 NA CASSLGVNSWDTQYF TGTGCCAGCAGCTTAGGGGTGAATAGCTGGGATACGCAGTATTTT
once TRBJ2-1 TRBV18 NA CASSPPGAQVWGEQFF TGTGCCAGCTCACCCCCGGGAGCCCAAGTTTGGGGTGAGCAGTTCTTC
NA TRBJ2-7 TRBV18 TRBD1 CASSPTGVNYEQYF TGTGCCAGCTCACCCACAGGGGTTAACTACGAGCAGTACTTC
NA TRBJ2-2 TRBV6-2/TRBV6-3 TRBD1 CASSYHRQGTGELFF TGTGCCAGCAGTTACCACCGACAGGGCACCGGGGAGCTGTTTTTT